Shown below are 6 T cell receptor beta chains from a single sample sequenced in a study of breast tumors, draining lymph nodes, adjacent tissues. Axillary draining lymph nodes of breast cancer patients supplied the node samples. Using its own MiXCR run on the multiplex PCR reads, TCRdb lists one record per CDR3 protein. The sample contains roughly 120,000 distinct CDR3 sequences, about 20% of which appear only once. Sequencing was done on a sample of axillary lymph node tissue. The receptors were gathered from a female donor with breast cancer. Some clones in this sample may be carry-over from other donors' samples.

This clonotype has a handful of counts. This chain connects TRBV12-3 or TRBV12-4 to TRBJ2-4; TRBD2 aligns across 10 bases. The CDR3 totals 16 residues. V lost 3 bases, J lost 7 bases, and 9 bases stayed unmatched. Here the CDR3 DNA reads TGTGCCAGCAGTTTTGACCAAGCGGGGGGGCCCAACATTCAGTACTTC. As protein: CASSFDQAGGPNIQYF.

This clonotype was counted ten times or more. V and J are TRBV20-1 and TRBJ2-1; 9 bases agree with TRBD2. The CDR3 totals 15 residues. V lost 1 base and J lost 4; bases outside the gene matches: 5. Germline V gives CDR1 DFQATT, CDR2 SNEGSKA (reference sequence). The CDR3 loop is CSARVPSGVYNEQFF. The CDR3 coding sequence is TGCAGTGCTAGAGTCCCTAGCGGGGTGTACAATGAGCAGTTCTTC.

This clonotype was observed a handful of times. J is TRBJ1-1 and V is TRBV7-9; no clear D. From germline, CDR1 is SEHNR and CDR2 FQNEAQ (reference sequence). The V gene lost 5 bases and the J gene lost 1 base, with 11 bases spanning the gap. This CDR3 contains 14 residues. The CDR3 nucleotides read TGTGCCAGCAGCATTACGGGCTCGAACACTGAAGCTTTCTTT. It translates to CASSITGSNTEAFF.

This clonotype has at least ten counts. The rearrangement links TRBV4-1 to TRBJ2-7, with D hard to call. The germline V gene encodes CDR1 MGHRA and CDR2 YSYEKL. V shed 0 bases and J shed 2 bases, with 11 bases lying between them. The CDR3 has 15 amino acids. The CDR3 spells CASSQEGIGPYEQYF. CDR3 coding DNA: TGCGCCAGCAGCCAAGAAGGTATCGGCCCCTACGAGCAGTACTTC.

This clonotype was found many times. This sequence joins TRBV20-1 and TRBJ2-2; TRBD2 matches 11 bases. CDR3 length: 14 amino acids. CDR1 is DFQATT, CDR2 SNEGSKA, per germline (reference sequence). The trim removed 5 bases at V and 7 bases at J, leaving 6 bases unmatched. The chain's CDR3 is CSAFSGGGSGELFF. For the CDR3, the DNA is TGCAGTGCTTTTAGCGGGGGGGGGAGCGGGGAGCTGTTTTTT.

This clonotype was picked up many times. The rearrangement joins TRBV19 to TRBJ1-5; tentatively, D is TRBD1 (5 bases). The CDR3 length is 12 residues. Germline V lookup: CDR1 LNHDA, CDR2 SQIVND (reference sequence). Trimming cost V 7 bases and J 9 bases, with 13 bases left between them. The CDR3 protein is CASMTVFGPQHF. The CDR3 nucleotides read TGTGCCAGTATGACAGTCTTTGGGCCCCAGCATTTT.